This entry is about one T cell receptor beta chain. The CDR3 is made up of 17 amino acids. V lost 4 bases, J lost 3 bases, and 19 bases lay in between. Germline CDR1 reads MGHRA; CDR2 reads YSYEKL. The sample is drawn from a study of blood T cell repertoires in COVID-19. Across the whole study: Researchers got acute and convalescent COVID-19 samples from the United States, Italy and Spain. T cells, B-cell-depleted T cells, or PBMCs supplied cDNA or gDNA.

Some clones are missing from TCRdb's copy, which holds only in-frame ones; the method was immunoSEQ multiplex PCR. Here the sample spans about 110,000 clones, 75% to 90% being singletons. Material: peripheral blood. This chain connects TRBV4-1 to TRBJ1-5, with D unclear. This TCR was sampled from a woman in her fifties or sixties with acute or convalescent COVID-19. DNA of the CDR3: TGCGCCAGCAGCCGAAAGGGAGATATTGAGCTCAATCAGCCCCAGCATTTT. Protein: CASSRKGDIELNQPQHF.